One sample yielded the 19 T cell receptor beta chains listed below, sequenced in a study of PD-1 blockade in classical Hodgkin lymphoma. Each patient's relapse followed autologous stem cell transplantation, and brentuximab vedotin exposure varied. The data were produced by immunoSEQ multiplex PCR, yet TCRdb's version contains in-frame clones alone and is incomplete. Of tens of thousands of clones listed, around three quarters are singletons. The specimen was peripheral blood mononuclear cells (PBMCs), collected before the second cycle of nivolumab. The receptors were gathered from a human donor with classical Hodgkin lymphoma.

This sequence joins TRBV2 and TRBJ2-6, with D perhaps matching TRBD2 (5 bases). This CDR3 contains 14 residues. Trimming took off 5 bases at V and 4 bases at J, with 9 bases between the two ends. Germline CDR1 reads SNHLY; CDR2 reads FYNNEI. CDR3 DNA sequence: TGTGCCAGCAGTCGGGAAGCAGGGGCCAACGTCCTGACTTTC. Its translation: CASSREAGANVLTF.

The chain joins TRBV15 to TRBJ1-1, with D unclear. V lost 0 bases, J lost 2 bases, and 4 bases lay in between. The CDR3 totals 13 residues. Germline V gene data show CDR1 as LNHNV and CDR2 as YYDKDF (reference sequence). CDR3 amino acids: CATSREDNTEAFF. In DNA form, the CDR3 reads TGTGCCACCAGCAGAGAAGACAACACTGAAGCTTTCTTT.

The V gene is TRBV7-2, the J gene TRBJ2-1; 8 nucleotides line up with TRBD2. This CDR3 comprises 18 residues. J gave up 9 bases and V 3 bases, and 19 bases lay outside the gene matches. The germline V gene has CDR1 SGHTA and CDR2 FQGNSA. The CDR3 protein is CASSLFSSGQASGSEQFF. Here the CDR3 DNA reads TGTGCCAGCAGCTTGTTCTCTAGCGGGCAGGCCTCGGGAAGTGAGCAGTTCTTC.

The chain links TRBV10-3 to TRBJ2-1, with D perhaps TRBD2 (5 bases). CDR3 length: 17 residues. The V end was cut by 4 bases, the J end by 0 bases, with 16 bases between. Germline assignment: CDR1 ENHRY and CDR2 SYGVKD. As DNA, the CDR3 is TGTGCCATCAGTGGGATCAGAGGGATGAGCTCCTACAATGAGCAGTTCTTC. Protein sequence: CAISGIRGMSSYNEQFF.

In its sample, this clone was seen a few times. This chain uses TRBV4-1 with TRBJ1-2; possible D gene TRBD1, 5 bases. Between the trimmed V and J ends, which lost 8 bases and 5 bases, there was a span of 18 bases. Germline-derived CDR1 and CDR2 are MGHRA and YSYEKL. This CDR3 region has 14 residues. The CDR3 is CASGRDLKGYGYTF. CDR3 sequence (DNA): TGCGCCAGCGGGCGGGACCTAAAGGGATATGGCTACACCTTC.

The chain is built from TRBV21-1 and TRBJ2-7; the D call in the table, TRBD1, was not verified against the DNA. TRBV21-1 corresponds to a pseudogene. This CDR3 has 16 residues. The CDR3 nucleotides are TGTGCCAGCAGCAAAGAGGGAAGGGGCCCCCCGGTCGAGCAGTACTTC. Encoded protein: CASSKEGRGPPVEQYF.

The CDR3 nucleotides are TGTGCCACAACCTATAGGACAGGGCTCTACAATGAGCAGTTCTTC. Amino acid sequence: CATTYRTGLYNEQFF. The rearrangement uses TRBV19 and TRBJ2-1, with 8 bases that match TRBD1. This CDR3 spans 15 amino acids. Germline assignment: CDR1 LNHDA and CDR2 SQIVND (reference sequence). V gave up 10 bases and J gave up 3 bases; unmatched junction bases: 11. The full variable domain, with the rest looked up from reference TRBV19 and TRBJ2-1, is DGGITQSPKYLFRKEGQNVTLSCEQNLNHDAMYWYRQDPGQGLRLIYYSQIVNDFQKGDIAEGYSVSREKKESFPLTVTSAQKNPTAFYLCATTYRTGLYNEQFFGPGTRLTVL.

V and J are TRBV29-1 and TRBJ1-4; a possible D gene is TRBD1 (6 bases). The germline V and J ends were trimmed by 4 bases and 8 bases, with 17 bases remaining between them. The CDR3 length is 14 residues. CDR1 and CDR2 from the germline V gene are SQVTM and ANQGSEA. CDR3 nucleotide sequence: TGCAGCGTTGCGGGACATAATTCTGACGAAAAACTGTTTTTT. It is translated as CSVAGHNSDEKLFF.

The chain uses TRBV4-1 and TRBJ2-7; TRBD2 matches 11 bases. This CDR3 contains 14 residues. Per germline, CDR1 MGHRA and CDR2 YSYEKL. The V segment lost 3 bases and the J segment 5 bases; nucleotides outside the gene matches: 3. Here the CDR3 DNA reads TGCGCCAGCAGCCACGCGGGACTAGCGGACGAGCAGTACTTC. Translation: CASSHAGLADEQYF.

V usage is TRBV18 and J usage is TRBJ1-1; D is unclear. CDR1 and CDR2 (germline): KGHSH, LQKENI. Between the trimmed V and J ends, which lost 2 bases and 1 base, there was a span of 2 bases. This CDR3 spans 12 amino acids. DNA of the CDR3: TGTGCCAGCTCACCAGCGAACACTGAAGCTTTCTTT. Protein product: CASSPANTEAFF.

V is TRBV29-1 and J is TRBJ2-2; D perhaps matches TRBD2 (5 bases). CDR1 and CDR2 (germline): SQVTM, ANQGSEA. The CDR3 spans 12 residues. Between the trimmed V and J ends, which lost 7 bases and 5 bases, there was a span of 11 bases. The CDR3 is CSAASGTGELFF. DNA for the CDR3: TGCAGCGCGGCTTCGGGGACCGGGGAGCTGTTTTTT.

The gene calls are TRBV6-5 and TRBJ2-7, with 7 bases aligning to TRBD2. With 6 bases clipped from V and 1 base from J, the junction kept 9 bases outside the gene matches. The CDR3 is made up of 15 amino acids. CDR1 is MNHEY, CDR2 SVGAGI, per germline. CDR3 region: CASRTPVGGSYEQYF. The CDR3 DNA reads TGTGCCAGCAGAACACCTGTGGGAGGGTCCTACGAGCAGTACTTC.

This clone has only one observation. V and J are TRBV6-6 and TRBJ1-2; 7 bases are a match to TRBD1. CDR3 size: 15 residues. The trim removed 6 bases at V and 3 bases at J, leaving 10 bases unmatched. The germline gives CDR1 MNHNY, CDR2 SVGAGI (reference sequence). The CDR3 loop reads CASSSPGQGDYGYTF. CDR3 DNA sequence: TGTGCCAGCAGCTCTCCCGGGCAGGGGGACTATGGCTACACCTTC.

This clone was observed a few times. This rearrangement joins TRBV11-2 to TRBJ1-4, with D possibly TRBD1 on 6 matching bases. The CDR3 consists of 15 residues. The germline V gene has CDR1 SGHAT and CDR2 FQNNGV. Between the trimmed V and J ends, which lost 6 bases and 5 bases, there was a span of 16 bases. The CDR3 is CASSTQGGLNEKLFF. The CDR3 DNA reads as TGTGCCAGCAGTACACAGGGCGGTCTGAATGAAAAACTGTTTTTT.

The chain uses TRBV19 and TRBJ2-1; the match to TRBD1 covers 9 bases. The V and J ends lost 1 base and 5 bases, in that order; junction bases with no gene match: 3. From germline, CDR1 is LNHDA and CDR2 SQIVND (reference sequence). The CDR3 is 15 residues long. The CDR3 sequence: CASSIGTGVNNEQFF. CDR3 sequence (DNA): TGTGCCAGTAGTATAGGGACAGGGGTTAACAATGAGCAGTTCTTC.

The gene calls are TRBV28 and TRBJ1-1; D possibly corresponds to TRBD1 (6 bases). V dropped 3 bases and J dropped 6 bases, with 11 bases sitting between them. The CDR3 spans 13 residues. Per germline, CDR1 MDHEN and CDR2 SYDVKM. The CDR3 nucleotides read TGTGCCAGCAGTTTTCACAGGGTCCCTGAAGCTTTCTTT. This codes for CASSFHRVPEAFF. Looking up the rest from reference TRBV28 and TRBJ1-1 gives the full variable domain: DVKVTQSSRYLVKRTGEKVFLECVQDMDHENMFWYRQDPGLGLRLIYFSYDVKMKEKGDIPEGYSVSREKKERFSLILESASTNQTSMYLCASSFHRVPEAFFGQGTRLTVV.

This clone was seen more than once but under ten times. The chain links TRBV5-1 to TRBJ2-1; TRBD2 might be the D (6 bases). CDR3 length: 13 amino acids. Germline assignment: CDR1 SGHRS and CDR2 YFSETQ. Trimming pared 7 bases from V and 8 bases from J, leaving 16 bases between. The CDR3 loop reads CASRPAGGDEQFF. CDR3 DNA sequence: TGCGCCAGCCGACCGGCCGGGGGTGATGAGCAGTTCTTC.

The CDR3 protein is CASSLAAQYTGELFF. CDR3 in DNA: TGTGCCAGCAGCTTAGCGGCCCAATACACCGGGGAGCTGTTTTTT. The rearrangement uses TRBV11-2 and TRBJ2-2, with D uncertain. There are 15 residues in the CDR3. Germline V lookup: CDR1 SGHAT, CDR2 FQNNGV. The V and J ends lost 1 base and 3 bases respectively, with 9 bases between them.

This chain's CDR3 is CASSPGGGSYYEQYF. DNA for the CDR3: TGTGCCAGCAGCCCGGGGGGTGGGAGTTACTACGAGCAGTACTTC. The chain couples TRBV5-4 to TRBJ2-7; 7 bases are shared with TRBD2. The CDR3 loop spans 15 amino acids. Germline CDR1 reads SGHNT; CDR2 reads YYREEE (reference sequence). Trimming took 4 bases from V and 3 from J; bases not matched to a gene: 10.